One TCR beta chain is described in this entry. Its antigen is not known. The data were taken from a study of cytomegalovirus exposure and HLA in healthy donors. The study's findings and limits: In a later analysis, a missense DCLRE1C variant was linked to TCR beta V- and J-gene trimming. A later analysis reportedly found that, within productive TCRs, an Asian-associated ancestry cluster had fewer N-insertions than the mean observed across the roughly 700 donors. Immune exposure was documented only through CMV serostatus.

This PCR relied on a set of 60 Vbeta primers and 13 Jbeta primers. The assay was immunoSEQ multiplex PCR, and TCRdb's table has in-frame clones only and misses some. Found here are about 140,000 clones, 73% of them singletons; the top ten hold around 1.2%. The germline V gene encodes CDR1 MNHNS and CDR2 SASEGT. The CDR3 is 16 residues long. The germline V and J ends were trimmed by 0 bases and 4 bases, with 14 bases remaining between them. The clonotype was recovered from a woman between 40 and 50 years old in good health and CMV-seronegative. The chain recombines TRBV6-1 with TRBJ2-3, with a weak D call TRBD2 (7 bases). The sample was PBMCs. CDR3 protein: CASSEAIGGGADTQYF. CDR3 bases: TGTGCCAGCAGTGAAGCTATAGGGGGGGGCGCAGATACGCAGTATTTT.